This T cell receptor (beta chain) originates from a study of blood T cell repertoires in COVID-19. On the study more broadly: COVID-19 samples from acute and convalescent phases originated in the United States, Italy and Spain.

Residents of about two dozen US areas, aged about 18 to 95 years, made up the participants. All recovered Cohort 3 donors got two negative PCRs, got clearance, or saw symptom resolution. In the original analysis: Estimates of nucleated cell counts were drawn from the amplification of reference gene primers. TCRdb keeps only in-frame clones here, not all; method: immunoSEQ multiplex PCR. V, J and clone size reflect that table, while D and trimming were determined from the DNA. The sample lists about 200,000 clones; around 90% were seen once. Sequenced: PBMCs or T cells enriched from blood (not recorded which). This clonotype was obtained from a man aged 25-40 years who had recovered from COVID-19.

The CDR3 loop reads CASSYARGYQPQHF. In nucleotides, the CDR3 is TGTGCCAGCAGTTACGCGAGGGGGTATCAGCCCCAGCATTTT. The chain recombines TRBV6-2 or TRBV6-3 with TRBJ1-5; weak D call: TRBD1 (6 bases). The V gene lost 2 bases and the J gene lost 5 bases, with 10 bases spanning the gap. The germline CDR1 and CDR2 sequences are MNHEY and SVGEGT. The CDR3 runs 14 residues.